These 18 T cell receptor beta chains were sequenced from one sample in a study of tissue T cells after allogeneic stem cell transplantation. TCRdb's copy holds only in-frame clones and misses some; the assay was immunoSEQ multiplex PCR. The sample lists over 15,000 clones, about three quarters occurring once. Sample: spleen. The receptors shown here come from a female BALB/c mouse in good health. The strain's MHC haplotype is H2-d.

As to this clone: Each gene name is a mouse one. The CDR3 goes on 1 residue after the read ends, and that part is filled in from the germline J gene. The chain has TRBV16 and TRBJ1-2; TRBD1 matches at 7 bases. The CDR3 is 15 amino acids. Germline lookup yields CDR1 SGHSA and CDR2 FRNQAP. Unmatched junction bases numbered 6, after V lost 5 bases and J lost 0 bases. The CDR3 spells CASSRGGRANSDYTF. The CDR3 bases that were read are TGTGCAAGCAGCAGAGGGGGCAGGGCAAACTCCGACTACACC. Full variable domain (remainder filled in from reference TRBV16 and TRBJ1-2): NAGVIQTPRHKVTGKGQEATLWCEPISGHSAVFWYRQTIVQGLEFLTYFRNQAPIDDSGMPKERFSAQMPNQSHSTLKIQSTQPQDSAVYLCASSRGGRANSDYTFGSGTRLLVI.

A word on this clone: Genes and germline are mouse. The read halts 1 residue ahead of the CDR3 end, with the missing end drawn from the germline J gene. The chain carries TRBV5 and TRBJ1-4, with 10 bases identical to TRBD1. Germline values: CDR1 LGHNA, CDR2 YNLKQL (reference sequence). This CDR3 comprises 15 residues. V was clipped by 4 bases and J by 3 bases; unmatched bases: 2. Partial CDR3 DNA: TGTGCCAGCAGCCCCGACAGGGGGCCCAACGAAAGATTATTT. Its protein is CASSPDRGPNERLF. The complete CDR3 protein is CASSPDRGPNERLFF.

As for this clone: Mouse gene names and germline throughout. The sequenced fragment ends 1 residue before the CDR3 boundary, so the rest is inferred from the germline J gene. The V gene is TRBV13-3, the J gene TRBJ1-2; D possibly corresponds to TRBD1 (6 bases). Per the germline V gene, CDR1 is NNHDY and CDR2 is SYVADS. The CDR3 extends over 13 amino acids. V was trimmed by 6 bases and J by 0 bases, leaving 9 bases between them. This CDR3 is CASTGQTNSDYTF. Partial CDR3 DNA: TGTGCCAGCACCGGACAGACAAACTCCGACTACACC.

A remark on this clone: Gene labels here are mouse ones. The sequence runs out 1 residue before the end of the CDR3; the remainder is reconstructed from the germline J gene. J is TRBJ2-1 and V is TRBV19; either TRBD1 or TRBD2 may supply D (5 bases each). Germline CDR1 and CDR2: FNHDT and SITEND (reference sequence). The CDR3 extends over 14 amino acids. V dropped 0 bases and J dropped 5 bases, with 9 bases sitting between them. The CDR3 sequence: CASSIAGLDAEQFF. CDR3 DNA, as far as it was read: TGTGCCAGCAGTATAGCGGGGCTTGATGCTGAGCAGTTC.

Worth noting for this clone: All gene names here are mouse names. The read terminates 1 residue ahead of where the CDR3 ends, so the germline J gene completes it. The rearrangement uses TRBV31 and TRBJ1-5; unclear D gene. This CDR3 spans 13 amino acids. In germline, CDR1 is GKSSPN, CDR2 SITVG. Trimming pared 1 base from V and 0 bases from J, leaving 4 bases between. The covered CDR3 bases are TGTGCCTGGAGTCAGGTTAACAACCAGGCTCCGCTT. This codes for CAWSQVNNQAPL. The entire CDR3 protein reads CAWSQVNNQAPLF.

About this clone: Genes and germline come from the mouse. The CDR3 end lies 1 residue beyond the end of the read and is filled in from the germline J gene. The J gene is TRBJ2-5, the V gene TRBV13-1, with 9 bases lining up with TRBD2. Germline assignment: CDR1 NSHNY and CDR2 SYGAGN. V lost 0 bases, J lost 2 bases, and 4 bases stayed unmatched. The CDR3 has 16 amino acids. CDR3 region: CASSDAGGGGQDTQYF. CDR3 bases read: TGTGCCAGCAGTGATGCTGGGGGGGGAGGCCAAGACACCCAGTAC.

This clone was seen a few times. Mouse germline and gene names are used. The read is 1 residue too short to cover the CDR3 end, so that end is filled in from the germline J gene. The rearrangement uses TRBV5 and TRBJ2-7; a possible D gene is TRBD2 (7 bases). The V and J ends lost 0 bases and 2 bases respectively, with 11 bases between them. There are 15 residues in the CDR3. Germline CDR1 reads LGHNA; CDR2 reads YNLKQL (reference sequence). The CDR3 reads CASSQDIGGPYEQYF. The part of the CDR3 DNA that was read is TGTGCCAGCAGCCAAGATATAGGGGGGCCCTATGAACAGTAC.

Remarks on this clone: Here the gene names and germline are mouse. The read ends 1 residue early relative to the CDR3; the germline J gene fills the gap. The rearrangement uses TRBV13-1 and TRBJ2-3; 10 positions agree with TRBD2. Germline V gene lookup returns CDR1 NSHNY and CDR2 SYGAGN. The CDR3 has 14 amino acids. Germline trimming cut 3 bases from V and 3 bases from J; bases unmatched to any gene: 1. The CDR3 loop reads CASSGGLGAETLYF. The sequenced CDR3 bases are TGTGCCAGCAGTGGGGGACTGGGGGCAGAAACGCTGTAT.

About this clone itself: Here the gene names and germline are mouse. The read ends 1 residue shy of where the CDR3 ends; the end is completed using the germline J gene. This chain uses TRBV13-2 with TRBJ2-7; weak D call: TRBD1 (6 bases). The CDR3 consists of 12 residues. Germline CDR1 reads NNHNN; CDR2 reads SYGAGS (reference sequence). Trimming left V 0 bases short and J 6 bases short, with 7 bases between. CDR3 region: CASGDVQGEQYF. The covered CDR3 bases are TGTGCCAGCGGTGATGTACAGGGTGAACAGTAC.

This clone was seen a few times. Germline and genes here are mouse. With the read ending 1 residue before the CDR3 end, the germline J gene is used to fill in that end. This rearrangement joins TRBV19 to TRBJ1-5; possible D gene TRBD1, 6 bases. The germline V and J ends were trimmed by 3 bases and 5 bases, with 9 bases remaining between them. The V gene's germline CDR1 is FNHDT and CDR2 SITEND (reference sequence). The CDR3 totals 13 residues. CDR3 amino acids: CASSRGHDQAPLF. The CDR3 DNA, read in part, is TGTGCCAGCAGTAGGGGACATGACCAGGCTCCGCTT.

There are a few counts of this clone. Germline and genes: mouse. The CDR3 end lies 1 residue beyond the end of the read and is filled in from the germline J gene. V and J are TRBV17 and TRBJ2-7, with 7 positions matching TRBD1. Looked up from germline, CDR1 is MNHDT and CDR2 is YYDKIL. The ends lost 5 bases at V and 5 bases at J; junction bases unmatched: 3. The CDR3 runs 12 residues. The covered CDR3 bases are TGTGCTAGCAGTCTGACAGGGAATGAACAGTAC. Translating gives CASSLTGNEQY. In full, the CDR3 reads CASSLTGNEQYF.

This clone was seen just once. The genes and germline here are from mouse. The sequenced fragment ends 1 residue before the CDR3 boundary, so the rest is inferred from the germline J gene. V usage is TRBV13-1 and J usage is TRBJ2-4, with 8 bases that match TRBD2. Germline values: CDR1 NSHNY, CDR2 SYGAGN. The CDR3 consists of 15 residues. V was pared by 0 bases and J by 4 bases, with 4 bases of the junction left unmatched. The CDR3 sequence: CASSDAGGAKNTLYF. CDR3 DNA (partial): TGTGCCAGCAGTGATGCGGGGGGGGCCAAAAACACCTTGTAC.

On this clone: Mouse names are used for the genes. The read gets to within 1 residue of the CDR3 end, and the germline J gene fills in the rest. This rearrangement joins TRBV4 to TRBJ1-3; weak D call: TRBD1 (5 bases). CDR3 length: 14 amino acids. Germline values: CDR1 LGHDT, CDR2 YNNKQL (reference sequence). V was cut by 5 bases and J by 2 bases, with 10 bases left in between. The part of the CDR3 DNA that was read is TGTGCCAGCAGCGAACTGGGGGCTGGAAATACGCTCTAT. Its translation: CASSELGAGNTLY. The CDR3 in full is CASSELGAGNTLYF.

Regarding this clone: Gene labels here are mouse ones. From the germline J gene comes the end of the CDR3, since the read stops 1 residue before it. The chain couples TRBV13-2 to TRBJ2-3; 8 nucleotides align to TRBD2. The CDR3 spans 16 residues. Germline CDR1 is NNHNN and CDR2 is SYGAGS (reference sequence). V trimming: 0 bases; J trimming: 2 bases; junction bases outside the gene matches: 5. The DNA read from the CDR3 is TGTGCCAGCGGTGATGCTGGCTGGGGGGTTGCAGAAACGCTGTAT. Translation gives CASGDAGWGVAETLY. The entire CDR3 is CASGDAGWGVAETLYF.

Concerning this clone itself: Gene labels here are mouse ones. The read comes to an end 1 residue before the CDR3 does, leaving the germline J gene to fill in the end. This sequence joins TRBV17 and TRBJ2-5, with a possible D match to TRBD1 (5 bases). The CDR3 consists of 14 residues. The V and J ends lost 1 base and 5 bases respectively, with 10 bases between them. Germline V gene lookup returns CDR1 MNHDT and CDR2 YYDKIL. Incomplete CDR3 DNA: TGTGCTAGCAGTAGAGCCCCTCAGGGAGACACCCAGTAC. Protein: CASSRAPQGDTQY. The full CDR3 reads CASSRAPQGDTQYF.

About this clone: The gene names here belong to mouse. From the germline J gene comes the end of the CDR3, since the read stops 1 residue before it. V is TRBV5 and J is TRBJ2-3; perhaps TRBD2 as D (6 bases). Germline-derived CDR1 and CDR2 are LGHNA and YNLKQL (reference sequence). V was cut by 1 base and J by 1 base, with 6 bases left in between. The CDR3 loop spans 14 amino acids. CDR3 DNA, as far as it was read: TGTGCCAGCAGCCAAGTGGGGGGTGCAGAAACGCTGTAT. It yields the protein CASSQVGGAETLY. The CDR3 as a whole reads CASSQVGGAETLYF.

As to this clone: Genes and germline are mouse. The read ends 1 residue early relative to the CDR3; the germline J gene fills the gap. The rearrangement uses TRBV1 and TRBJ1-6; D is ambiguous. TRBJ1-6 is labeled an ORF, and its function is uncertain. Trimming removed 0 bases at V and 8 bases at J, with 11 bases between. The CDR3 covers 15 residues. Per the germline V gene, CDR1 is NSQYPW and CDR2 is LRSPGD (reference sequence). Partial CDR3 DNA: TGCACCTGCAGTGCAGATAACCGGGATCATTCGCCCCTCTAC. Protein sequence: CTCSADNRDHSPLY. The whole CDR3 is CTCSADNRDHSPLYF.

This clone was found a few times. The gene symbols are mouse symbols. With the read ending 1 residue before the CDR3 end, the germline J gene is used to fill in that end. The V gene is TRBV17, the J gene TRBJ2-7; D is perhaps TRBD1 (6 bases). The CDR3 length is 13 residues. Germline assignment: CDR1 MNHDT and CDR2 YYDKIL. Trimming removed 4 bases from V and 2 bases from J, with 9 bases in between. Incomplete CDR3 DNA: TGTGCTAGCAGTACCAGGGGAACCTATGAACAGTAC. As protein: CASSTRGTYEQY. The whole CDR3 protein reads CASSTRGTYEQYF.